This T cell receptor beta chain was sequenced for a study of cytomegalovirus exposure and HLA in healthy donors. About this clone: Other nucleotide sequences in the sample specify the same CDR3.

PCR was performed using 60 Vbeta and 13 Jbeta primers. Measured with immunoSEQ multiplex PCR; TCRdb has only the in-frame clones, and not every one. This table has approximately 150,000 clones, approximately 80% appearing once. Per germline, CDR1 SGHTS and CDR2 YDEGEE. V was cut by 4 bases and J by 2 bases, with 4 bases left in between. This CDR3 is built from 11 residues. Sequencing input: PBMCs. The chain employs TRBV5-8 and TRBJ2-7; D ambiguous. This receptor was taken from a woman between 40 and 55 years old in good health and CMV-seropositive. CDR3 sequence reads: CASSQTYEQYF. CDR3 DNA sequence: TGTGCCAGCAGCCAGACCTACGAGCAGTACTTC.